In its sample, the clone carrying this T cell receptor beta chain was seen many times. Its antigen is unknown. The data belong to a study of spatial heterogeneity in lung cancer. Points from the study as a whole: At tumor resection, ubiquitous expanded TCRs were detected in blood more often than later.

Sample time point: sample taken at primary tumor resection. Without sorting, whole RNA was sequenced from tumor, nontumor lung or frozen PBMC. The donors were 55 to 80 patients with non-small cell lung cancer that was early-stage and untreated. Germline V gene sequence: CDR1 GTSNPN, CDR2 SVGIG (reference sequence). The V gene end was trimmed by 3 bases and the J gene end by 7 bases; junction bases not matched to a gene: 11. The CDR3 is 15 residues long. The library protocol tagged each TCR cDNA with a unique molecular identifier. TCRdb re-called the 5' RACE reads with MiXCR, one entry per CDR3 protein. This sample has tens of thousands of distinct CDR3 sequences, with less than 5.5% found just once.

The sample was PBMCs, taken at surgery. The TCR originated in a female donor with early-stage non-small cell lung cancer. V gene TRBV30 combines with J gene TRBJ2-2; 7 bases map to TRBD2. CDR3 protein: CAWRPRGSSVGELFF. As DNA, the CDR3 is TGTGCCTGGAGACCGCGGGGGAGTTCCGTCGGGGAGCTGTTTTTT.